A selection of T cell receptor beta chains follows, all from one sample in a study of T cell responses to AZD1222 COVID-19 vaccine. Sequencing used immunoSEQ multiplex PCR; TCRdb keeps in-frame clones, though not all of them. The data contain over 110,000 clones, 92% of them singletons. Source: peripheral blood, taken on day 0 of AZD1222 vaccination. These receptors all come from an adult in good health. CDR3s include the opening cysteine and the closing phenylalanine or tryptophan. Fields, in order: V gene, D gene, clone size, J gene, CDR3 protein, CDR3 DNA. A D gene is named only where the DNA matches it firmly. Clone size is given for some rows only: seen once, a few or many times, or a class if the clone is expanded.

TRBV23-1	NA	NA	TRBJ1-2	CASSRFGTANYGYTF	TGCGCCAGCAGTCGATTCGGGACGGCTAACTATGGCTACACCTTC
TRBV5-1	NA	NA	TRBJ2-3	CASSTYRDGPTDTQYF	TGCGCCAGCAGTACGTATAGGGACGGACCCACAGATACGCAGTATTTT
TRBV6-5	NA	NA	TRBJ2-2	CASSYSAGTGELFF	TGTGCCAGCAGTTACTCTGCTGGGACCGGGGAGCTGTTTTTT
TRBV10-3	TRBD2	NA	TRBJ2-1	CAISDAKREGDEQFF	TGTGCCATCAGTGATGCCAAGCGGGAGGGCGATGAGCAGTTCTTC
TRBV20-1	NA	once	TRBJ2-3	CRSGSTDTQYF	TGCAGAAGCGGGAGCACAGATACGCAGTATTTT
TRBV12-3/TRBV12-4	NA	once	TRBJ2-1	CASSSGTNNEQFF	TGTGCCAGCAGTTCCGGGACCAACAATGAGCAGTTCTTC
TRBV7-2	NA	NA	TRBJ2-1	CASSLEGTTGKGEQFF	TGTGCCAGCAGCTTAGAAGGGACCACCGGGAAGGGAGAGCAGTTCTTC
TRBV9	NA	NA	TRBJ2-7	CASSVDGAYEQYF	TGTGCCAGCAGCGTAGACGGTGCCTACGAGCAGTACTTC
TRBV6-4	NA	NA	TRBJ2-2	CASSPQSPTGELFF	TGTGCCAGCAGTCCCCAGAGCCCCACCGGGGAGCTGTTTTTT
TRBV3-1/TRBV3-2	NA	few	TRBJ2-7	CASSQGFYEQYF	TGTGCCAGCAGCCAAGGATTCTACGAGCAGTACTTC
TRBV20-1	NA	NA	TRBJ2-4	CSALTNIQYF	TGCAGTGCCCTGACAAACATTCAGTACTTC
TRBV24-1	TRBD2	NA	TRBJ2-5	CAMTSEQETQYF	TGTGCCATGACTAGCGAACAGGAGACCCAGTACTTC